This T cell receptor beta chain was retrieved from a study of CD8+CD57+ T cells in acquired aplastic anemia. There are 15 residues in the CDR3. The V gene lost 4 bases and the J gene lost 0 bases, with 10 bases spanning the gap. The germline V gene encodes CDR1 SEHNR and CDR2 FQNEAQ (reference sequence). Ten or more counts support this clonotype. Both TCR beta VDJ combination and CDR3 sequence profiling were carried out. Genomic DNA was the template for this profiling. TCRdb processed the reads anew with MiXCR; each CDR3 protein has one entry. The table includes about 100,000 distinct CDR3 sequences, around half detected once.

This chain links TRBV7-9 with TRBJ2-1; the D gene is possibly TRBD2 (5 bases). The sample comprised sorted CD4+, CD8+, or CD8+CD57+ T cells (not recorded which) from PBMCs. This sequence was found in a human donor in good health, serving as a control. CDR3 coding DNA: TGTGCCAGCAGCTCGTCCACTAGCTCCTACAATGAGCAGTTCTTC. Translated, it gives CASSSSTSSYNEQFF.